This entry lists 13 T cell receptor beta chains sequenced from one sample in a study of OX40 agonist ivuxolimab in advanced cancers. Preparation of the library involved the immunoSEQ multiplex PCR assay. TCRdb obtained this table from immuneACCESS and retained in-frame rearrangements with V and J assigned. These tables miss some clones; where compared with another copy, unresolved V genes account for less than half of the shortfall, and the remainder is unexplained. This sample has 55,000 to 65,000 clones in its table, and roughly 90% of those were observed once. 18% of the sample belongs to the ten largest clones. This material consisted of CD4+ or CD8+ T cells sorted from blood, taken in a trial of the OX40 agonist ivuxolimab. The origin of the receptors is an adult with an advanced solid tumor such as melanoma, head and neck, liver or kidney cancer.

The V call is TRBV7-6, the J call TRBJ1-2, with 8 bases matching TRBD1. The CDR3 spans 15 residues. The V segment lost 5 bases and the J segment 6 bases; nucleotides outside the gene matches: 11. Per the germline V gene, CDR1 is SGHVS and CDR2 is FNYEAQ. In nucleotides, the CDR3 is TGTGCCAGCAGCCGTGAGCCCACAGGGGGAGATGGCTACACCTTC. Its protein product is CASSREPTGGDGYTF.

This clone appeared once. CDR3: CASSISGGADQPQHF. The DNA for the CDR3 is TGTGCCAGCAGTATTTCTGGGGGCGCCGATCAGCCCCAGCATTTT. The rearrangement links TRBV27 to TRBJ1-5; maybe TRBD1 (6 bases). V lost 5 bases, J lost 5 bases, and 16 bases lay in between. The germline gives CDR1 MNHEY, CDR2 SMNVEV (reference sequence). This CDR3 comprises 15 residues.

V is TRBV28 and J is TRBJ2-1; D perhaps matches TRBD1 (5 bases). The CDR3 sequence is 13 residues long. The V gene lost 5 bases and the J gene lost 7 bases, with 12 bases spanning the gap. Germline V gene lookup returns CDR1 MDHEN and CDR2 SYDVKM. CDR3 sequence (DNA): TGTGCCAGCAGTCCTCCCAGGGTGAATGAGCAGTTCTTC. Its protein is CASSPPRVNEQFF.

The chain combines TRBV5-6 with TRBJ2-3; D gene ambiguous. V lost 0 bases and J 2 bases, leaving 22 bases between the germline ends. The CDR3 has 19 residues. Germline CDR1 and CDR2: SGHDT and YYEEEE. CDR3 in DNA: TGTGCCAGCAGCTTGGATGAACATTACGGTAGCCTTAACACAGATACGCAGTATTTT. Its translation: CASSLDEHYGSLNTDTQYF.

V and J are TRBV27 and TRBJ2-7; 10 bases line up with TRBD1. Germline loops: CDR1 MNHEY, CDR2 SMNVEV (reference sequence). The CDR3 sequence is 14 residues long. Trimming cost V 7 bases and J 5 bases; bases outside gene matches: 8. The CDR3 coding sequence is TGTGCCAGCAACCGACAGGGGGCAGGAGACGAGCAGTACTTC. Protein product: CASNRQGAGDEQYF.

The chain has TRBV10-1 and TRBJ2-7, with D perhaps TRBD1 or TRBD2 (6 bases each). V dropped 6 bases and J dropped 0 bases, with 12 bases sitting between them. In germline, CDR1 is WNHNN, CDR2 SYGVQD (reference sequence). The length of the CDR3 is 14 residues. The DNA for the CDR3 is TGCGCCAGCAGGAGGGGGGCCATCTCCTACGAGCAGTACTTC. As protein: CASRRGAISYEQYF.

The table lists this clone with a few counts. J is TRBJ1-5 and V is TRBV6-6, with D hard to call. The CDR3 extends over 14 amino acids. Trimming pared 3 bases from V and 0 bases from J, leaving 6 bases between. Germline V CDR1 and CDR2: MNHNY, SVGAGI (reference sequence). As DNA, the CDR3 is TGTGCCAGCAGTTATCCCGATAGCAATCAGCCCCAGCATTTT. Its protein is CASSYPDSNQPQHF.

The chain joins TRBV18 to TRBJ2-4; D gene unclear. Trimming stripped 1 base from V and 0 bases from J, with 19 bases between. From germline, CDR1 is KGHSH and CDR2 LQKENI. The CDR3 extends over 19 amino acids. CDR3 loop: CASSPLSRLSILAKNIQYF. CDR3 nucleotides: TGTGCCAGCTCACCACTTTCCAGGCTATCGATACTAGCCAAAAACATTCAGTACTTC. Together with reference TRBV18 and TRBJ2-4, the CDR3 gives the full variable domain: NAGVMQNPRHLVRRRGQEARLRCSPMKGHSHVYWYRQLPEEGLKFMVYLQKENIIDESGMPKERFSAEFPKEGPSILRIQQVVRGDSAAYFCASSPLSRLSILAKNIQYFGAGTRLSVL.

This clone was found a few times. V is TRBV27 and J is TRBJ2-5, with D unresolved. The CDR3 is 13 residues long. Trimming took off 6 bases at V and 2 bases at J, with 10 bases between the two ends. Germline-derived CDR1 and CDR2 are MNHEY and SMNVEV (reference sequence). The CDR3 DNA is TGTGCCAGCAGCGTAGAAGGTCAAGAGACCCAGTACTTC. Protein product: CASSVEGQETQYF.

This chain uses TRBV11-3 with TRBJ2-1; the D gene is possibly TRBD2 (6 bases). V shed 0 bases and J shed 0 bases, with 6 bases lying between them. Germline V lookup: CDR1 SGHNT, CDR2 YENEEA. This CDR3 region has 15 residues. The CDR3, as DNA: TGTGCCAGCAGCTTAGACGGGAGCTCCTACAATGAGCAGTTCTTC. Encoded protein: CASSLDGSSYNEQFF.

The chain employs TRBV11-3 and TRBJ2-1; 9 nucleotides match TRBD1. Trimming at V came to 1 base and at J to 3 bases, leaving 4 bases not matched to a gene. This CDR3 has 16 residues. Germline loops: CDR1 SGHNT, CDR2 YENEEA. The CDR3 region is CASSLAGTGIYNEQFF. CDR3 nucleotides: TGTGCCAGCAGCTTAGCCGGGACAGGGATCTACAATGAGCAGTTCTTC.

This clone is a singleton in its sample. This chain links TRBV6-5 with TRBJ1-1; D may be TRBD1 (5 bases). The CDR3 has 14 residues. Between the trimmed V and J ends, which lost 5 bases and 0 bases, there was a span of 10 bases. Germline lookup yields CDR1 MNHEY and CDR2 SVGAGI. The CDR3 DNA reads as TGTGCCAGCAGTGAGCGGGGGATGAACACTGAAGCTTTCTTT. It yields the protein CASSERGMNTEAFF.

The chain combines TRBV27 with TRBJ2-7; possible D gene TRBD1, 5 bases. From germline, CDR1 is MNHEY and CDR2 SMNVEV (reference sequence). V lost 5 bases to trimming and J lost 0 bases, with 14 bases between them. CDR3 length equals 15 residues. The DNA for the CDR3 is TGTGCCAGCAGTATCGACAGTGGTAGCTCCTACGAGCAGTACTTC. It specifies CASSIDSGSSYEQYF.